Below, 19 T cell receptor beta chains from the same sample are listed, as sequenced in a study of OX40 agonist ivuxolimab in advanced cancers. Sequencing was performed with immunoSEQ multiplex PCR; in TCRdb, only in-frame clones are kept and a portion is missing. The profile shows some 110,000 clones, approximately 90% of them singletons. The source material was CD4+ or CD8+ T cells sorted from blood, sampled in a trial of the OX40 agonist ivuxolimab. These TCRs come from an adult with an advanced solid tumor such as melanoma, head and neck, liver or kidney cancer.

The chain uses TRBV5-6 and TRBJ1-3; D not resolved. CDR3 size: 13 residues. CDR1 SGHDT and CDR2 YYEEEE come from the germline V gene. V was shortened by 2 bases and J by 2 bases, with 5 bases between the two germline ends. DNA for the CDR3: TGTGCCAGCAGCTTAAGTGCTGGAAACACCATATATTTT. The encoded protein is CASSLSAGNTIYF.

The chain carries TRBV6-5 and TRBJ2-7; possibly TRBD1 or TRBD2 for D (5 bases each). V was trimmed by 5 bases and J by 5 bases, leaving 19 bases between them. The CDR3 has 15 residues. Germline V CDR1 and CDR2: MNHEY, SVGAGI. The chain's CDR3 is CASSPLEAGTHEQYF. For the CDR3, the DNA is TGTGCCAGCAGTCCACTCGAGGCCGGGACCCACGAGCAGTACTTC.

The chain employs TRBV15 and TRBJ1-4; D remains unclear. In germline, CDR1 is LNHNV, CDR2 YYDKDF (reference sequence). The CDR3 covers 15 residues. V was pared by 1 base and J by 0 bases, with 6 bases between. CDR3: CATSRGTSTNEKLFF. The DNA of the CDR3 is TGTGCCACCAGCAGAGGGACGTCAACTAATGAAAAACTGTTTTTT.

The V call is TRBV6-5, the J call TRBJ2-5; D may be TRBD1 (6 bases). The CDR3 runs to 15 residues. Trimming took 5 bases from V and 4 from J, leaving 17 bases between them. Germline CDR1 MNHEY, CDR2 SVGAGI. The CDR3, as DNA: TGTGCCAGCAGTCCGTCAGGTTCCAGGGGAGAGACCCAGTACTTC. Protein sequence: CASSPSGSRGETQYF.

V usage is TRBV6-5 and J usage is TRBJ1-5; D remains ambiguous. The length of the CDR3 is 12 residues. Germline assignment: CDR1 MNHEY and CDR2 SVGAGI. Trimming stripped 5 bases from V and 5 bases from J, with 7 bases between. The CDR3 sequence: CASSLRYQPQHF. The CDR3 bases are TGTGCCAGCAGTCTCAGGTATCAGCCCCAGCATTTT.

This sequence joins TRBV19 and TRBJ2-5; D not resolved. CDR3 length equals 13 residues. Trimming cost V 9 bases and J 5 bases, with 16 bases left between them. CDR1 is LNHDA and CDR2 is SQIVND in the germline V gene (reference sequence). CDR3 DNA sequence: TGTGCCAGCGGAGCTAGTAGTACGGAGACCCAGTACTTC. Amino acid sequence: CASGASSTETQYF.

This clone was observed a handful of times. The chain couples TRBV7-3 to TRBJ1-2; 8 positions agree with TRBD1. The germline CDR1 and CDR2 sequences are SGHTA and FQGTGA. This CDR3 spans 14 amino acids. With 2 bases clipped from V and 7 bases from J, the junction kept 6 bases outside the gene matches. CDR3 DNA sequence: TGTGCCAGCAGCTTAGATGGGACAGGCCGTGGCTACACCTTC. It codes for CASSLDGTGRGYTF.

A word on this clone: One end of the junction varies from germline; a read error may be responsible. The chain is built from TRBV11-2 and TRBJ1-6; 11 bases match TRBD1. This CDR3 spans 19 amino acids. Germline V gives CDR1 SGHAT, CDR2 FQNNGV. CDR3 in DNA: TGTACCAGCAGCCACCGGGACAGGGGGTCCCGGTACGTTAATTCACCCCTCCACTTT. Translation: CTSSHRDRGSRYVNSPLHF.

V is TRBV6-5 and J is TRBJ2-7, with 9 bases lining up with TRBD2. This CDR3 comprises 16 residues. With 2 bases clipped from V and 6 bases from J, the junction kept 11 bases outside the gene matches. Germline V lookup: CDR1 MNHEY, CDR2 SVGAGI. DNA of the CDR3: TGTGCCAGCAGTTACCCGTCGGAGCGGGGGGTCTTCGAGCAGTACTTC. This gives the protein CASSYPSERGVFEQYF.

The chain carries TRBV7-2 and TRBJ2-3, with 7 bases fitting TRBD2. The CDR3 contains 15 residues. The germline gives CDR1 SGHTA, CDR2 FQGNSA. The junction had 8 bases not matched to a gene; V was cut back by 5 bases and J by 3 bases. In DNA, the CDR3 is TGTGCCAGCAGCGGGACCAGCGGGGTAACAGATACGCAGTATTTT. Amino acid sequence: CASSGTSGVTDTQYF.

V usage is TRBV15 and J usage is TRBJ2-7; TRBD2 aligns across 7 bases. V shed 1 base, J shed 6 bases, and the junction held 9 bases outside the gene matches. CDR3 length equals 15 residues. Germline V gene data show CDR1 as LNHNV and CDR2 as YYDKDF (reference sequence). CDR3 sequence reads: CATSRVGSGRGEQYF. CDR3 in DNA: TGTGCCACCAGCAGAGTCGGGTCAGGGAGGGGCGAGCAGTACTTC.

The gene calls are TRBV10-3 and TRBJ2-5; no definite D call. The germline gives CDR1 ENHRY, CDR2 SYGVKD. CDR3 length: 14 residues. The germline V and J ends were trimmed by 4 bases and 1 base, with 10 bases remaining between them. The CDR3 region has the DNA TGTGCCATCAGTGCCGCGACGGTCCAAGAGACCCAGTACTTC. Residues: CAISAATVQETQYF.

V usage is TRBV10-3 and J usage is TRBJ1-4; D is perhaps TRBD1 (6 bases). The CDR3 runs to 16 residues. In germline, CDR1 is ENHRY, CDR2 SYGVKD. V lost 0 bases and J 5 bases, leaving 13 bases between the germline ends. Written as DNA, the CDR3 is TGTGCCATCAGTGAGTCGGAGGCAGGGGACAATGAAAAACTGTTTTTT. It yields the protein CAISESEAGDNEKLFF.

The V gene is TRBV20-1, the J gene TRBJ1-1; D gene uncertain. Germline lookup yields CDR1 DFQATT and CDR2 SNEGSKA (reference sequence). The CDR3 totals 11 residues. V lost 0 bases, J lost 2 bases, and 1 base lay in between. DNA of the CDR3: TGCAGTGCTAGAGATAACACTGAAGCTTTCTTT. It yields the protein CSARDNTEAFF.

Here the CDR3 reads CASSRRQATDTQYF. DNA of the CDR3: TGTGCCAGCAGCAGACGACAGGCCACAGATACGCAGTATTTT. J is TRBJ2-3 and V is TRBV7-2, with a weak D call TRBD1 (6 bases). Germline V gene lookup returns CDR1 SGHTA and CDR2 FQGNSA. Trimming pared 5 bases from V and 2 bases from J, leaving 11 bases between. The CDR3 spans 14 residues.

A word on this clone: Sequence at one end of the junction differs from germline and may be a read error. The chain's CDR3 is CASTLRGREQYF. The CDR3 DNA follows: TGTGCCAGCACTTTACGGGGACGCGAGCAGTACTTC. The genes are TRBV28 and TRBJ2-7; TRBD1 or TRBD2 may be the D gene (5 bases each). There are 12 residues in the CDR3. Germline loops: CDR1 MDHEN, CDR2 SYDVKM.

The rearrangement joins TRBV2 to TRBJ1-5; no definite D call. This CDR3 has 15 amino acids. Trimming took off 7 bases at V and 3 bases at J, with 16 bases between the two ends. Germline V gene sequence: CDR1 SNHLY, CDR2 FYNNEI. DNA for the CDR3: TGTGCCAGCAAGGAAGGGAACACTTACAATCAGCCCCAGCATTTT. Its protein is CASKEGNTYNQPQHF.

This sequence joins TRBV7-2 and TRBJ2-5; a weak D match, TRBD2 (5 bases). CDR3 length: 16 amino acids. Deletions cut 1 base from V and 2 bases from J, with 14 bases between. The germline CDR1 and CDR2 sequences are SGHTA and FQGNSA. CDR3 region: CASSLVPSGIQETQYF. The CDR3, as DNA: TGTGCCAGCAGCTTAGTCCCCTCGGGGATACAAGAGACCCAGTACTTC.

This chain links TRBV27 with TRBJ1-4, with 7 bases lining up with TRBD1. V gave up 5 bases and J gave up 6 bases; unmatched junction bases: 9. The germline V gene encodes CDR1 MNHEY and CDR2 SMNVEV (reference sequence). The CDR3 runs to 15 residues. CDR3 DNA: TGTGCCAGCAGTAGGTTCGGCAGGGGGGATGAAAAACTGTTTTTT. Translated: CASSRFGRGDEKLFF.